This entry describes one TCR beta chain. What antigen it recognizes has not been identified. No qualities accompany the bases; no much larger clone lies one base away. The immunoSEQ Assay, a bias-controlled multiplex PCR, was used to amplify TCRbeta CDR3 regions from genomic DNA. The published analysis was carried out like this. Nucleated cell counts per sample were estimated from amplification of reference gene primers within the assay. Sequence reads were collapsed and filtered to measure the absolute abundance of every unique TCRbeta CDR3 rearrangement. For each sample, productive Simpson clonality was calculated as the square root of Simpson's diversity index across productive rearrangements. TCRdb holds this immuneACCESS table with in-frame rearrangements only. Some clones are missing; in checked studies, unresolved V genes explain under half, and the rest has no known cause. That table furnishes V, J and clone size, whereas the DNA furnished D and trimming. Recorded for this sample are 200,000 to 250,000 clones; approximately 85% of them occurred a single time. In total, the top ten clones hold more than 2% of the sample.

This entry belongs to a study of blood T cell repertoires in COVID-19 (dated by TCRdb to 2018 to 2020). Background for the entire study: The collaborator samples originated in the United States, Italy and Spain and spanned the acute and convalescent phases of COVID-19. The repertoires were released in a freely available public database intended as a resource for research on the immune response to SARS-CoV-2. Where HLA class I and class II types were available, the types were taken from metadata supplied by the sample provider, not from assay-based typing. The prospective study material was composed of cDNA or gDNA derived from T cells, B-cell-depleted T cells, or PBMCs. Nearly every sample came with metadata listing a de-identified subject ID, COVID-19 status, age in years and sex. Deeply sampled blood TCRbeta repertoires from subjects exposed to, actively infected with, or recovered from COVID-19 were included in the dataset. The samples were drawn from the first 160 participants of the ongoing ImmuneRACE study and from 1,200 or so subjects provided by 6 global collaborators.

The CDR3 holds 17 amino acids from the cysteine to the phenylalanine. Only CDR3 DNA remains: 51 bases, in frame from the first base. The paper's findings and limits, for the study overall: The amount of clinical and demographic metadata varied by source and participant and was provided uncurated.

In Seattle, one collaborating source enrolled patients while the infection was active and tracked those patients longitudinally over the course of disease. Collaborating institutions collected whole blood in K2EDTA tubes following their own protocols. For TCRbeta analysis, collaborator samples were shipped as frozen whole blood, as isolated PBMCs, or as DNA extracted from either sample type. This sequence was found in an older woman with COVID-19, enrolled during active disease. The receptor chain draws on TRBV21-1 and TRBJ2-5; TRBD2, as called in the table, went unchecked against the DNA. TRBV21-1 is a documented pseudogene. The sequenced material came from peripheral blood. The CDR3 region reads CASPKGGPAKARETQYF. The bases read TGTGCCAGCCCAAAGGGAGGGCCAGCCAAAGCCAGAGAGACCCAGTACTTC.